The 17 T cell receptor beta chains in this list originate from one sample, sequenced in a study of T cell responses to AZD1222 COVID-19 vaccine. TCRdb keeps only in-frame clones here, not all; method: immunoSEQ multiplex PCR. The sample has over 85,000 clones, approximately 90% seen once. Specimen: peripheral blood, collected on day 0 of AZD1222 vaccination. The receptor set was obtained from an adult in good health.

The chain employs TRBV5-1 and TRBJ1-1; TRBD1 matches at 8 bases. This CDR3 comprises 17 residues. Germline V gives CDR1 SGHRS, CDR2 YFSETQ. With 4 bases clipped from V and 4 bases from J, the junction kept 15 bases outside the gene matches. CDR3 in DNA: TGCGCCAGCAGCACATACAGGACAGGGCCCCCTGGCACTGAAGCTTTCTTT. Protein product: CASSTYRTGPPGTEAFF.

The chain is built from TRBV5-5 and TRBJ2-7; D may match TRBD1 or TRBD2 (5 bases each). Germline loops: CDR1 SGHKS, CDR2 YYEKEE (reference sequence). The V and J ends lost 3 bases and 2 bases respectively, with 15 bases between them. The CDR3 has 15 amino acids. CDR3 nucleotide sequence: TGTGCCAGCAGCTCTGGAGCGGACACCCCCTACGAGCAGTACTTC. The encoded protein is CASSSGADTPYEQYF. Full variable domain (outside the CDR3, taken from reference TRBV5-5 and TRBJ2-7): DAGVTQSPTHLIKTRGQQVTLRCSPISGHKSVSWYQQVLGQGPQFIFQYYEKEERGRGNFPDRFSARQFPNYSSELNVNALLLGDSALYLCASSSGADTPYEQYFGPGTRLTVT.

The chain carries TRBV5-1 and TRBJ1-1, with D perhaps TRBD1 (5 bases). Germline CDR1 reads SGHRS; CDR2 reads YFSETQ. Trimming took off 0 bases at V and 5 bases at J, with 11 bases between the two ends. This CDR3 is 14 amino acids long. CDR3 sequence (DNA): TGCGCCAGCAGCTTGGAGGGGTGGGGAACTGAAGCTTTCTTT. Translated, it gives CASSLEGWGTEAFF. Together with reference TRBV5-1 and TRBJ1-1, the CDR3 gives the full variable domain: KAGVTQTPRYLIKTRGQQVTLSCSPISGHRSVSWYQQTPGQGLQFLFEYFSETQRNKGNFPGRFSGRQFSNSRSEMNVSTLELGDSALYLCASSLEGWGTEAFFGQGTRLTVV.

This clone was counted between two and nine times. This chain joins TRBV5-1 and TRBJ2-7; tentative D call: TRBD2 (5 bases). With 4 bases removed from V and 2 bases from J, the gap between germline ends came to 7 bases. The CDR3 has 12 amino acids. Germline-derived CDR1 and CDR2 are SGHRS and YFSETQ. DNA of the CDR3: TGCGCCAGCAGCCCCGGGACCTACGAGCAGTACTTC. Amino acid sequence: CASSPGTYEQYF.

This chain uses TRBV28 with TRBJ1-2; no reliable D call. The CDR3 has 11 amino acids. Trimming took 3 bases from V and 8 from J, leaving 7 bases between them. Per germline, CDR1 MDHEN and CDR2 SYDVKM. Here the CDR3 reads CASSFGRGYTF. The CDR3 DNA reads TGTGCCAGCAGTTTCGGGAGGGGCTACACCTTC.

The rearrangement links TRBV6-1 to TRBJ1-2; perhaps TRBD1 as D (5 bases). The CDR3 covers 17 residues. The V end lost 3 bases, the J end lost 2 bases, and 19 bases lay between the germline ends. Looked up from germline, CDR1 is MNHNS and CDR2 is SASEGT. CDR3 sequence: CASSELGEGLSNYGYTF. The CDR3 DNA sequence: TGTGCCAGCAGTGAGCTAGGGGAGGGACTTTCAAACTATGGCTACACCTTC.

The chain combines TRBV6-2 or TRBV6-3 with TRBJ1-2, with D possibly TRBD1 on 5 matching bases. Germline V gene lookup returns CDR1 MNHEY and CDR2 SVGEGT. Trimming shortened V by 2 bases and J by 2 bases, and 9 bases separated the two germline ends. CDR3 length: 14 residues. The CDR3 here is CASSYGGDNYGYTF. The CDR3 DNA reads as TGTGCCAGCAGTTACGGAGGGGACAACTATGGCTACACCTTC.

The CDR3 nucleotides are TGTGCCAGCAGCTTGCCTGGGGATAATCAGCCCCAGCATTTT. This translates into CASSLPGDNQPQHF. The chain has TRBV7-9 and TRBJ1-5; D call uncertain. Germline V CDR1 and CDR2: SEHNR, FQNEAQ (reference sequence). The CDR3 totals 14 residues. V lost 3 bases and J lost 4, with 10 bases in between.

This chain connects TRBV11-2 to TRBJ2-7, with 9 bases fitting TRBD2. The germline V gene encodes CDR1 SGHAT and CDR2 FQNNGV. V lost 1 base, J lost 6 bases, and 10 bases stayed unmatched. CDR3 length: 16 amino acids. Here the CDR3 DNA reads TGTGCCAGCAGCTTAGTTTTCGGTAGCGGGGGCTCCGAGCAGTACTTC. Residues: CASSLVFGSGGSEQYF.

On this clone: One end of the junction varies from germline; a read error may be responsible. This rearrangement joins TRBV6-1 to TRBJ1-5; D ambiguous. From germline, CDR1 is MNHNS and CDR2 SASEGT. The CDR3 length is 14 residues. CDR3 nucleotides: TGTGCCAGCAGGGAAGGTACACGCAATCAGCCCCAGCATTTT. Its translation: CASREGTRNQPQHF.

The rearrangement links TRBV7-2 to TRBJ1-3; D unclear. CDR1 and CDR2 (germline): SGHTA, FQGNSA. Between the trimmed V and J ends, which lost 1 base and 6 bases, there was a span of 7 bases. CDR3 length: 13 amino acids. This chain's CDR3 is CASSLVVENTIYF. The CDR3 nucleotides are TGTGCCAGCAGCTTAGTTGTCGAAAACACCATATATTTT.

A single count supports this clone. The genes are TRBV7-6 and TRBJ2-2; D may be TRBD1 or TRBD2 (5 bases each). Trimming pared 0 bases from V and 1 base from J, leaving 9 bases between. Germline CDR1 is SGHVS and CDR2 is FNYEAQ. The CDR3 spans 16 residues. The CDR3 loop reads CASSLAGTQNTGELFF. The CDR3, as DNA: TGTGCCAGCAGCTTAGCCGGGACCCAGAACACCGGGGAGCTGTTTTTT.

The chain employs TRBV18 and TRBJ2-7; a possible D gene is TRBD2 (5 bases). This CDR3 has 14 residues. Between the trimmed V and J ends, which lost 3 bases and 2 bases, there was a span of 11 bases. The germline V gene encodes CDR1 KGHSH and CDR2 LQKENI. CDR3 sequence (DNA): TGTGCCAGCTCACCCTCCCAGGAGGCCTACGAGCAGTACTTC. Translated, it gives CASSPSQEAYEQYF.

The sample holds one count of this clone. This rearrangement joins TRBV24-1 to TRBJ1-2, with D maybe TRBD1 (5 bases). Per germline, CDR1 KGHDR and CDR2 SFDVKD. The V end lost 5 bases, the J end lost 1 base, and 10 bases lay between the germline ends. This CDR3 contains 14 residues. The CDR3 is CATSGGAFNYGYTF. The CDR3 coding sequence is TGTGCCACCAGTGGAGGGGCGTTTAACTATGGCTACACCTTC.

The rearrangement joins TRBV6-5 to TRBJ1-2; a weak D match, TRBD1 (6 bases). V dropped 5 bases and J dropped 6 bases, with 10 bases sitting between them. Per the germline V gene, CDR1 is MNHEY and CDR2 is SVGAGI. The CDR3 covers 12 residues. The CDR3 DNA reads as TGTGCCAGCAGTCCGACAGGACATGGCTACACCTTC. Its translation is CASSPTGHGYTF.

The gene calls are TRBV6-1 and TRBJ2-7; D gene uncertain. The length of the CDR3 is 15 residues. The germline gives CDR1 MNHNS, CDR2 SASEGT. Trimming shortened V by 2 bases and J by 0 bases, and 11 bases separated the two germline ends. Written as DNA, the CDR3 is TGTGCCAGCAGTGAAAATCTAGGCGTCTCCTACGAGCAGTACTTC. This gives the protein CASSENLGVSYEQYF.

This chain joins TRBV6-4 and TRBJ1-2; 8 nucleotides match TRBD1. Looked up from germline, CDR1 is MRHNA and CDR2 is SNTAGT. CDR3 size: 14 residues. J lost 7 bases, V lost 0 bases, and 4 bases had no gene match. The CDR3 DNA reads as TGTGCCAGCAGTGACTCGCAGGGGGCTGGTGGCTACACCTTC. It translates to CASSDSQGAGGYTF.